This T cell receptor (beta chain) is from a study of blood T cell repertoires in COVID-19. Study as a whole: The samples span acute and convalescent COVID-19 from the United States, Italy and Spain. Sample material is recorded as cDNA or gDNA derived from T cells, B-cell-depleted T cells, or PBMCs.

In the study's own analysis: The authors estimated nucleated cell counts from reference gene primer amplification. The method was immunoSEQ multiplex PCR; TCRdb's version includes in-frame clones alone and lacks a portion of them. That table is the source of V, J and clone size, and D and trimming were worked out from the DNA. The data contain about 210,000 clones, around 90% of them singletons. The CDR3 is 20 amino acids. V lost 3 bases to trimming and J lost 0 bases; unmatched junction nucleotides: 15. Germline assignment: CDR1 SGDLS and CDR2 YYNGEE. Those enrolled, adults aged 18 to 89 years, came from around 25 US areas.

Sequencing was done on a sample of PBMCs or T cells enriched from blood (not recorded which). The sequence was obtained from a young man with acute COVID-19. The V call is TRBV9, the J call TRBJ2-1, with TRBD1 matching 10 bases. CDR3 loop: CASSAGDRGVAGSSYNEQFF. DNA of the CDR3: TGTGCCAGCAGCGCCGGGGACAGGGGAGTAGCGGGGAGCTCCTACAATGAGCAGTTCTTC.